A selection of T cell receptor beta chains follows, all from one sample in a study of blood T cell repertoires in COVID-19. Data came from immunoSEQ multiplex PCR; TCRdb stores just in-frame clones and leaves some out. The data show over 200,000 clones, nearly 90% seen once. Sequencing was carried out using PBMCs or T cells enriched from blood (not recorded which). These receptors originate from a man aged 30 to 39 who had recovered from COVID-19. Both conserved end residues are part of each CDR3. D genes are given only for firm matches. Clone size is given for some rows only: seen once, a few or many times, or a class if the clone is expanded.

- TRBJ2-1 TRBV27 - CASSLAGEGNNEQFF TGTGCCAGCAGTTTAGCGGGCGAAGGTAACAATGAGCAGTTCTTC
- TRBJ1-4 TRBV7-9 - CASTGGQFSNEKLFF TGTGCCAGCACTGGAGGACAGTTCTCTAATGAAAAACTGTTTTTT
- TRBJ1-1 TRBV11-2 - CASSLEAVNTEAFF TGTGCCAGCAGCTTAGAAGCTGTGAACACTGAAGCTTTCTTT
- TRBJ1-1 TRBV28 - CASSGQANTEAFF TGTGCCAGCAGTGGGCAGGCTAACACTGAAGCTTTCTTT
- TRBJ1-2 TRBV19 - CASSKPPRNYGYTF TGTGCCAGTAGCAAACCGCCTAGAAACTATGGCTACACCTTC
TRBD2 TRBJ2-1 TRBV11-1 - CASSSGAGVVYNEQFF TGTGCCAGCAGCTCTGGAGCGGGGGTGGTATACAATGAGCAGTTCTTC
- TRBJ2-2 TRBV6-5 - CASNRGAGELFF TGTGCCAGCAATAGAGGAGCCGGGGAGCTGTTTTTT
- TRBJ2-2 TRBV6-5 few CASSYSIRGAGGELFF TGTGCCAGCAGTTACTCGATCCGGGGGGCAGGCGGGGAGCTGTTTTTT
- TRBJ1-2 TRBV2 - CASSELQGNYGYTF TGTGCCAGCAGTGAGCTACAGGGAAACTATGGCTACACCTTC
- TRBJ2-5 TRBV18 - CASSPRVQETQYF TGTGCCAGCTCACCACGCGTACAAGAGACCCAGTACTTC
- TRBJ1-1 TRBV28 - CASSFYVWAGTEAFF TGTGCCAGCAGTTTTTATGTATGGGCGGGCACTGAAGCTTTCTTT
TRBD1 TRBJ1-6 TRBV5-5 - CASSPTWDRVRSIYNSPLHF TGTGCCAGCAGCCCGACATGGGACAGAGTCCGATCCATCTATAATTCACCCCTCCACTTT
- TRBJ2-2 TRBV19 - CASSISLTADIGELFF TGTGCCAGTAGTATTTCTTTGACAGCTGACATCGGGGAGCTGTTTTTT
- TRBJ1-1 TRBV6-5 - CASSYSILGLTEAFF TGTGCCAGCAGTTACTCGATACTAGGCCTCACTGAAGCTTTCTTT
- TRBJ2-7 TRBV24-1 - CATSEPTAGILSF TGTGCCACCAGTGAACCGACGGCAGGGATCCTTTCGTTC
TRBD1 TRBJ1-1 TRBV29-1 once CSVGGTVSLNTEAFF TGCAGCGTTGGCGGGACAGTCTCCCTGAACACTGAAGCTTTCTTT
- TRBJ2-7 TRBV25-1 - CASSERGSGRLYEQYF TGTGCCAGCAGTGAAAGGGGGTCAGGGCGCCTCTACGAGCAGTACTTC
TRBD1 TRBJ1-2 TRBV5-6 once CASSPGTGYYGYTF TGTGCCAGCAGTCCCGGGACAGGGTACTATGGCTACACCTTC
TRBD1 TRBJ2-7 TRBV4-3 - CASSQEAGGEQYF TGCGCCAGCAGCCAAGAGGCAGGGGGCGAGCAGTACTTC
TRBD2 TRBJ2-1 TRBV27 many CASLSGMDGNEQFF TGTGCCAGCCTAAGCGGGATGGATGGCAATGAGCAGTTCTTC
- TRBJ1-1 TRBV5-5 - CASSLAPWIADTEAFF TGTGCCAGCAGCTTGGCCCCGTGGATAGCGGACACTGAAGCTTTCTTT
TRBD1 TRBJ1-4 TRBV12-5 once CASVGQGEDEKLFF TGTGCTAGTGTGGGCCAGGGGGAGGATGAAAAACTGTTTTTT
TRBD1 TRBJ1-4 TRBV11-2 - CASSHGQVIEKLFF TGTGCCAGCAGCCACGGACAGGTTATTGAAAAACTGTTTTTT
TRBD1 TRBJ1-5 TRBV27 - CASSRDRVQPQHF TGTGCCAGCAGCCGAGACAGGGTCCAGCCCCAGCATTTT
- TRBJ2-1 TRBV27 once CASKGGTSYNEQFF TGTGCCAGCAAGGGCGGGACTTCCTACAATGAGCAGTTCTTC
- TRBJ1-1 TRBV11-2 - CASSWRGGTNTEAFF TGTGCCAGCAGCTGGCGGGGGGGGACGAACACTGAAGCTTTCTTT
- TRBJ1-1 TRBV19 - CASSRGPGRGTEAFF TGTGCCAGTAGCCGAGGACCGGGGAGGGGCACTGAAGCTTTCTTT
- TRBJ2-7 TRBV19 few CASSIGQGYEQYF TGTGCCAGTAGTATCGGGCAGGGCTACGAGCAGTACTTC
- TRBJ2-7 TRBV5-8 - CASSLLSGPYEQYF TGTGCCAGCAGCTTGCTTAGCGGTCCCTACGAGCAGTACTTC
- TRBJ1-1 TRBV6-5 - CASSINRVSITEAFF TGTGCCAGCAGTATTAACAGGGTTTCGATCACTGAAGCTTTCTTT
TRBD2 TRBJ2-2 TRBV2 - CASSERGGLNTGELFF TGTGCCAGCAGTGAACGGGGAGGGTTAAACACCGGGGAGCTGTTTTTT
- TRBJ1-4 TRBV11-1 - CASSESATNEKLFF TGTGCCAGCAGCGAGAGTGCAACTAATGAAAAACTGTTTTTT
- TRBJ1-1 TRBV25-1 once CASSEATLRTEAFF TGTGCCAGCAGTGAAGCCACGTTGAGGACTGAAGCTTTCTTT
- TRBJ2-7 TRBV4-3 - CASSQDLAGSYEQYF TGCGCCAGCAGCCAAGATTTAGCCGGGTCCTACGAGCAGTACTTC
- TRBJ2-2 TRBV6-5 - CASSYSGEAGELFF TGTGCCAGCAGTTACTCCGGGGAGGCCGGGGAGCTGTTTTTT
TRBD2 TRBJ2-1 TRBV27 - CASKFSERGTNYNEQFF TGTGCCAGCAAGTTTAGCGAGCGGGGGACCAACTACAATGAGCAGTTCTTC
TRBD2 TRBJ2-5 TRBV7-2 - CASSFRGGSGETQYF TGTGCCAGCAGCTTCCGCGGGGGATCTGGGGAGACCCAGTACTTC
- TRBJ1-3 TRBV19 - CASSMDKSSGNTIYF TGTGCCAGTAGTATGGACAAGTCCTCTGGAAACACCATATATTTT
- TRBJ1-6 TRBV6-5 - CASSHLGDTPRLLHF TGTGCCAGCAGTCACTTAGGGGACACTCCACGGCTCCTCCACTTT
- TRBJ2-1 TRBV5-4 - CASSFGGLSYNEQFF TGTGCCAGCAGCTTCGGCGGTCTCTCCTACAATGAGCAGTTCTTC
TRBD1 TRBJ1-4 TRBV3-1/TRBV3-2 - CASSQGRGFNEKLFF TGTGCCAGCAGCCAAGGCAGGGGGTTTAATGAAAAACTGTTTTTT
- TRBJ1-2 TRBV30 - CAGTASGKANYGYTF TGTGCCGGTACTGCCTCGGGGAAGGCTAACTATGGCTACACCTTC
- TRBJ1-1 TRBV7-2 - CASSSYGTSFEAFF TGTGCCAGCAGCTCTTATGGGACATCTTTTGAAGCTTTCTTT
- TRBJ1-5 TRBV5-1 - CASSFNPNQPQHF TGCGCCAGCAGTTTTAATCCCAATCAGCCCCAGCATTTT
TRBD1 TRBJ2-1 TRBV24-1 - CATSDSPGQGAREQFF TGTGCCACCAGTGACTCCCCGGGACAGGGGGCGAGGGAGCAGTTCTTC
TRBD1 TRBJ1-1 TRBV5-6 - CASSLVGGSEAFF TGTGCCAGCAGCTTGGTAGGGGGCAGTGAAGCTTTCTTT
- TRBJ1-3 TRBV19 once CASTPLDSLSGNTIYF TGTGCCAGTACTCCCTTGGACAGTCTCTCTGGAAACACCATATATTTT